This TCR beta chain was sequenced for a study of CD8 T cells in Susac syndrome. RNA totalling roughly 0.45 to 1 ug underwent reverse transcription with random hexamers. MiXCR, run by TCRdb on the immunoSEQ multiplex PCR reads, gives a single entry per CDR3 protein. The repertoire has a few hundred thousand distinct CDR3 sequences, 85% to 95% of them found once; the top ten carry approximately 0.075%. Negative isolation was used for CD8+ and CD4+ T cells and FACS enrichment for TEMRA cells. Sequencing was performed on CD4+ T cells from PBMCs. This TCR derives from a human donor with multiple sclerosis.

The CDR3 coding sequence is TGCAGTGCTAGAGGAGACAGTGAAGCTTTCTTT. Encoded protein: CSARGDSEAFF. This rearrangement joins TRBV20-1 to TRBJ1-1, with a possible D match to TRBD1 (5 bases). Between the trimmed V and J ends, which lost 1 base and 7 bases, there was a span of 7 bases. Germline V gene sequence: CDR1 DFQATT, CDR2 SNEGSKA (reference sequence). The CDR3 has 11 residues.